A single sample gave rise to the 4 T cell receptor beta chains below, sequenced in a study of T cells in Graves' hyperthyroidism and ophthalmopathy. RNA transcripts yielded amplified TCR beta CDR3 regions. The study used the HTBI primer set for a first-round RT-PCR of the TCR CDR3. TCRdb itself ran the multiplex PCR reads through MiXCR, one entry per CDR3 protein. The data hold about 510,000 distinct CDR3 sequences, with 40% to 55% observed a single time. Source material: peripheral blood or thyroid tissue (not recorded which). Receptors originate from an adult woman with Graves' disease, either hyperthyroidism or ophthalmopathy (not recorded which).

This clonotype was seen a handful of times. The gene calls are TRBV20-1 and TRBJ1-6, with a possible D match to TRBD1 (6 bases). Germline values: CDR1 DFQATT, CDR2 SNEGSKA (reference sequence). This CDR3 comprises 16 residues. The germline V and J ends were trimmed by 2 bases and 0 bases, with 11 bases remaining between them. The CDR3 bases are TGCAGTGCTAGAAGAACAGGGAGCTCCTATAATTCACCCCTCCACTTT. Residues: CSARRTGSSYNSPLHF.

The sample holds many counts of this clonotype. The chain links TRBV20-1 to TRBJ1-1; 8 bases are shared with TRBD1. The V gene end was trimmed by 1 base and the J gene end by 4 bases; junction bases not matched to a gene: 8. The germline V gene encodes CDR1 DFQATT and CDR2 SNEGSKA (reference sequence). The CDR3 sequence is 15 residues long. The CDR3 DNA sequence: TGCAGTGCTAGAGTCCCCCAGGGGGCCGGCACTGAAGCTTTCTTT. Amino acids: CSARVPQGAGTEAFF.

The V gene is TRBV3-1, the J gene TRBJ1-5; 9 bases agree with TRBD1. The germline V gene encodes CDR1 LGHDT and CDR2 YNNKEL (reference sequence). CDR3 length equals 18 residues. V lost 1 base to trimming and J lost 4 bases; unmatched junction nucleotides: 11. CDR3 residues: CASSQAGTGKGTNQPQHF. For the CDR3, the DNA is TGTGCCAGCAGCCAAGCCGGGACAGGGAAGGGTACTAATCAGCCCCAGCATTTT.

This clonotype was seen at least ten times. The chain carries TRBV4-1 and TRBJ1-5, with D perhaps matching TRBD1 (6 bases). Germline V CDR1 and CDR2: MGHRA, YSYEKL. V was clipped by 0 bases and J by 4 bases, with 10 bases between them. This CDR3 has 15 residues. The CDR3 nucleotides are TGCGCCAGCAGCCAAGAGTACAGGGAAAATCAGCCCCAGCATTTT. Residues: CASSQEYRENQPQHF.